A selection of T cell receptor beta chains follows, all from one sample in a study of PD-L1 blockade in urothelial cancer. This table comes from immunoSEQ multiplex PCR, and its TCRdb copy is limited to in-frame clones, with some not included. The top ten clones hold about 2.2% of a sample with fewer than 130,000 clones, approximately 86% of them seen once. The sample consisted of PBMCs, taken around atezolizumab (anti-PD-L1) treatment. These receptors all come from a man aged 45-65 years with urothelial cancer. CDR3s include the opening cysteine and the closing phenylalanine or tryptophan. Fields, in order: D gene, clone size, J gene, V gene, CDR3 DNA, CDR3 protein. The D gene is left open where the match is weak. Not all rows give a size; the values are once, few, many and, for expanded clones, a class.

- once TRBJ1-5 TRBV4-2 TGTGCCAGCAGCCAAGAAAGGGGTGGCAATCAGCCCCAGCATTTT CASSQERGGNQPQHF
- - TRBJ2-7 TRBV25-1 TGTGCCAGCAGTAGGCAGGGCTACGAGCAGTACTTC CASSRQGYEQYF
- - TRBJ2-2 TRBV19 TGTGCCAGTAGTATCTCCGTATCCGGGGAGCTGTTTTTT CASSISVSGELFF
TRBD1 - TRBJ1-4 TRBV2 TGTGCCAGCACCGAGACAGGGGCTAATGAAAAACTGTTTTTT CASTETGANEKLFF
- - TRBJ2-7 TRBV19 TGTGCCAGTAGGGGGGCCAGCTACGAGCAGTACTTC CASRGASYEQYF
- - TRBJ2-1 TRBV4-1 TGCGCCAGCAGCCCACAAATGGACTTTTACAATGAGCAGTTCTTC CASSPQMDFYNEQFF
TRBD2 - TRBJ2-1 TRBV9 TGTGCCAGCAGCGCCAGGACTAGCGGGAGCTCCTACAATGAGCAGTTCTTC CASSARTSGSSYNEQFF
TRBD1 - TRBJ2-7 TRBV15 TGTGCCACCAGCAGAGATAAGGGGGCCTCTCCGGTGCAGTACTTC CATSRDKGASPVQYF
TRBD2 - TRBJ2-7 TRBV7-8 TGTGCCAGCAGCTTAGAACTAGCGGGTAACTACGAGCAGTACTTC CASSLELAGNYEQYF
- - TRBJ1-2 TRBV9 TGTGCCAGCAGCGTAGGAGTCAAGCTCTATGGCTACACCTTC CASSVGVKLYGYTF
TRBD1 - TRBJ1-1 TRBV9 TGTGCCAGCAGCGTCTCCGACAGGGGGCACGTTGAAGCTTTCTTT CASSVSDRGHVEAFF
TRBD2 - TRBJ2-3 TRBV18 TGTGCCAGCTCACCGGGACTAACCACAGATACGCAGTATTTT CASSPGLTTDTQYF
- - TRBJ2-2 TRBV7-2 TGTGCCAGCAGATTTAACAGGGCCACCGGGGAGCTGTTTTTT CASRFNRATGELFF
TRBD2 - TRBJ2-5 TRBV15 TGTGCCACCAGCAGAGATGCGGGGGTGGGGGAGACCCAGTACTTC CATSRDAGVGETQYF
TRBD1 - TRBJ1-4 TRBV28 TGTGCCAGCAGTTCCGGGACAGGGCATGAAAAACTGTTTTTT CASSSGTGHEKLFF
- - TRBJ2-7 TRBV15 TGTGCCACCAGCAGAGATTTGGGGAACAGGGCCTACGAGCAGTACTTC CATSRDLGNRAYEQYF
TRBD1 - TRBJ1-1 TRBV13 TGTGCCAGCAGCTCCCGGACAGGGGGGAACACTGAAGCTTTCTTT CASSSRTGGNTEAFF
TRBD1 - TRBJ1-3 TRBV2 TGTGCCAGCCGGGACAGCTTCTCTGGAAACACCATATATTTT CASRDSFSGNTIYF
TRBD1 - TRBJ2-5 TRBV9 TGTGCCAGCAGCGTAGGGCCAGGGGGTCTGCAGACCCAGTACTTC CASSVGPGGLQTQYF
- - TRBJ1-2 TRBV19 TGTGCCAGTAGTATGAGGGGGACGGTTGACTATGGCTACACCTTC CASSMRGTVDYGYTF
- - TRBJ1-1 TRBV6-5 TGTGCCAGCAGCCCAGGAGGGGTCTCTGAAGCTTTCTTT CASSPGGVSEAFF
TRBD1 once TRBJ2-3 TRBV9 TGTGCCAGCAGCCCGTCCCGTTGGACAGGTTTAGATACGCAGTATTTT CASSPSRWTGLDTQYF
TRBD2 - TRBJ2-7 TRBV2 TGTGCCAGCAGTCGCGCCCGAGGGCGGGAGGAAAAAGGGCAGTACTTC CASSRARGREEKGQYF